These 3 T cell receptor beta chains were all obtained from the same sample, sequenced in a study of blood T cells in healthy people across ages. The authors ran a second PCR of roughly 6 to 11 cycles using a sample-barcoded 5' primer and a J-beta primer mix. One entry per CDR3 protein results from TCRdb running MiXCR on the 5' RACE reads. Among 660,000 or so distinct CDR3 sequences, under 70% were seen once, and the ten largest hold around 37%. Sample: blood. The receptors derive from a man aged 60 to 69 in good health.

This rearrangement joins TRBV7-7 to TRBJ2-3; D is possibly TRBD1 or TRBD2 (5 bases each). The germline CDR1 and CDR2 sequences are SSHAT and FNYEAQ (reference sequence). The V gene lost 3 bases and the J gene lost 2 bases, with 9 bases spanning the gap. This CDR3 is 14 amino acids long. The CDR3 coding sequence is TGTGCCAGCAGCTTGACGGGGCACACAGATACGCAGTATTTT. Protein product: CASSLTGHTDTQYF. The full variable domain, its missing parts supplied by reference TRBV7-7 and TRBJ2-3, is GAGVSQSPRYKVTKRGQDVTLRCDPISSHATLYWYQQALGQGPEFLTYFNYEAQPDKSGLPSDRFSAERPEGSISTLTIQRTEQRDSAMYRCASSLTGHTDTQYFGPGTRLTVL.

The chain links TRBV4-2 to TRBJ2-3, with D possibly called TRBD1 or TRBD2 (6 bases each). This CDR3 contains 16 residues. Germline V gives CDR1 LGHNA, CDR2 YNFKEQ. Deletions cut 4 bases from V and 0 bases from J, with 14 bases between. The CDR3 bases are TGTGCCAGCAGCCTGGGCCGGGGGCCCAGCACAGATACGCAGTATTTT. It specifies CASSLGRGPSTDTQYF.

J is TRBJ2-5 and V is TRBV15; D unresolved. CDR1 and CDR2 (germline): LNHNV, YYDKDF (reference sequence). V was cut by 5 bases and J by 0 bases, with 16 bases left in between. The length of the CDR3 is 16 residues. CDR3 sequence: CATSLRETSYQETQYF. DNA of the CDR3: TGTGCCACCAGCCTCCGAGAGACATCGTACCAAGAGACCCAGTACTTC.